Presented here are 8 T cell receptor beta chains from one specimen sequenced in a study of cytomegalovirus exposure and HLA in healthy donors. Primers included in the PCR were 60 Vbeta and 13 Jbeta primers. Clones were sequenced by immunoSEQ multiplex PCR, and TCRdb holds only the in-frame ones, with some missing. The repertoire holds some 200,000 clones, with 76% as singletons. The sample was PBMCs. The receptor set was obtained from a man aged 18 to 30 in good health and CMV-seronegative.

V usage is TRBV13 and J usage is TRBJ2-7; a weak D match, TRBD2 (6 bases). V was pared by 4 bases and J by 2 bases, with 15 bases between. The CDR3 is made up of 15 amino acids. The germline CDR1 and CDR2 sequences are PRHDT and FYEKMQ (reference sequence). The CDR3 nucleotides read TGTGCCAGCAGCTACGGGCGGGGATTTGCCTACGAGCAGTACTTC. Translation gives CASSYGRGFAYEQYF.

This chain links TRBV10-2 with TRBJ2-1, with D perhaps matching TRBD2 (6 bases). This CDR3 has 17 amino acids. Looked up from germline, CDR1 is WSHSY and CDR2 is SAAADI. Deletions cut 2 bases from V and 3 bases from J, with 17 bases between. The CDR3 region has the DNA TGCGCCAGCAGTGAGCCGGAGGGACTGGCCTTCTACAATGAGCAGTTCTTC. Its protein is CASSEPEGLAFYNEQFF.

The chain recombines TRBV19 with TRBJ1-1; D gene ambiguous. Germline V lookup: CDR1 LNHDA, CDR2 SQIVND (reference sequence). Trimming pared 1 base from V and 3 bases from J, leaving 9 bases between. The CDR3 runs 14 residues. As DNA, the CDR3 is TGTGCCAGTAGTATAGGGGTCGAGGACACTGAAGCTTTCTTT. It yields the protein CASSIGVEDTEAFF.

Concerning this clone itself: Distinct nucleotide sequences in the sample also encode this CDR3. J is TRBJ2-7 and V is TRBV27, with D possibly matching TRBD2 (6 bases). The CDR3 is 14 amino acids. Trimming left V 3 bases short and J 0 bases short, with 9 bases between. Germline loops: CDR1 MNHEY, CDR2 SMNVEV (reference sequence). This CDR3 is CASSFSGSSYEQYF. As DNA, the CDR3 is TGTGCCAGCAGTTTTAGCGGAAGCTCCTACGAGCAGTACTTC.

This clone has a single count. The rearrangement links TRBV2 to TRBJ1-1; TRBD1 aligns across 8 bases. The V and J ends lost 6 bases and 1 base, in that order; junction bases with no gene match: 4. Germline-derived CDR1 and CDR2 are SNHLY and FYNNEI. The CDR3 extends over 14 amino acids. CDR3 nucleotide sequence: TGTGCCAGCAGGACAGGGGATTGGAACACTGAAGCTTTCTTT. Its protein product is CASRTGDWNTEAFF.

This chain connects TRBV30 to TRBJ2-3, with unresolved D. V was trimmed by 6 bases and J by 1 base, leaving 11 bases between them. The CDR3 spans 13 residues. In germline, CDR1 is GTSNPN, CDR2 SVGIG (reference sequence). The CDR3 reads CACARSGTDTQYF. The CDR3 coding sequence is TGTGCCTGTGCCAGGTCCGGCACAGATACGCAGTATTTT.

This chain links TRBV15 with TRBJ2-7, with D possibly matching TRBD1 (5 bases). Germline V lookup: CDR1 LNHNV, CDR2 YYDKDF (reference sequence). The CDR3 is made up of 14 amino acids. V shed 4 bases and J shed 0 bases, with 10 bases lying between them. The CDR3 DNA reads as TGTGCCACCAGCACCCGTAGGGGCTCCTACGAGCAGTACTTC. Translated: CATSTRRGSYEQYF.

The V gene is TRBV6-1, the J gene TRBJ2-3; D unresolved. CDR1 is MNHNS, CDR2 SASEGT, per germline. The V end was cut by 4 bases, the J end by 3 bases, with 11 bases between. The CDR3 length is 14 residues. In nucleotides, the CDR3 is TGTGCCAGCAGTGGGCGGCTAAGGACAGATACGCAGTATTTT. Residues: CASSGRLRTDTQYF.